The next 8 T cell receptor beta chains were all read from a single sample in a study of blood T cell repertoires in COVID-19 (dated by TCRdb to 2018 to 2020). Library preparation employed the immunoSEQ multiplex PCR assay. TCRdb's version of the immuneACCESS table is confined to in-frame rearrangements and falls short of the full clone set. An unresolved V gene accounts for under half of the shortfall where checked; the remainder is of unknown origin. Here the sample has about 350,000 clones; more than 85% occur a single time. Jointly, the top ten make up 1% of the sample. The specimen was PBMCs or T cells enriched from blood (not recorded which). These receptors originate from a woman in her twenties or thirties who had recovered from COVID-19.

The chain joins TRBV6-2 or TRBV6-3 to TRBJ2-5, with D hard to call. This CDR3 has 14 amino acids. V lost 5 bases to trimming and J lost 0 bases, with 10 bases between them. The germline V gene has CDR1 MNHEY and CDR2 SVGEGT. The CDR3 loop is CASSQTANQETQYF. The CDR3 nucleotides are TGTGCCAGCAGTCAAACAGCAAACCAAGAGACCCAGTACTTC.

This chain uses TRBV27 with TRBJ1-2; 7 bases are a match to TRBD1. The length of the CDR3 is 13 residues. Trimming cost V 4 bases and J 1 base; bases outside gene matches: 0. Germline V gene lookup returns CDR1 MNHEY and CDR2 SMNVEV (reference sequence). The CDR3 reads CASSYRGNYGYTF. As DNA, the CDR3 is TGTGCCAGCAGTTACAGGGGTAACTATGGCTACACCTTC.

This clone has only a few counts. J is TRBJ1-2 and V is TRBV30, with a weak D call TRBD1 (5 bases). Germline V CDR1 and CDR2: GTSNPN, SVGIG (reference sequence). Trimming stripped 3 bases from V and 4 bases from J, with 12 bases between. This CDR3 is 13 amino acids long. The chain's CDR3 is CAWRGRASYGYTF. In nucleotides, the CDR3 is TGTGCCTGGAGAGGCAGGGCTTCCTATGGCTACACCTTC. Looking up the rest from reference TRBV30 and TRBJ1-2 gives the full variable domain: SQTIHQWPATLVQPVGSPLSLECTVEGTSNPNLYWYRQAAGRGLQLLFYSVGIGQISSEVPQNLSASRPQDRQFILSSKKLLLSDSGFYLCAWRGRASYGYTFGSGTRLTVV.

The rearrangement uses TRBV5-1 and TRBJ2-5; TRBD2 aligns across 12 bases. Germline CDR1 and CDR2: SGHRS and YFSETQ. After removal of 3 bases from V and 2 bases from J, the junction contained 5 bases not matched to a gene. CDR3 size: 16 residues. CDR3 in amino acids: CASSSTGTSGQETQYF. CDR3 sequence (DNA): TGCGCCAGCAGCTCTACCGGGACTAGCGGGCAAGAGACCCAGTACTTC. The complete variable domain, with remaining parts taken from reference TRBV5-1 and TRBJ2-5, reads KAGVTQTPRYLIKTRGQQVTLSCSPISGHRSVSWYQQTPGQGLQFLFEYFSETQRNKGNFPGRFSGRQFSNSRSEMNVSTLELGDSALYLCASSSTGTSGQETQYFGPGTRLLVL.

There are a few counts of this clone. This rearrangement joins TRBV5-1 to TRBJ2-5; TRBD1 aligns across 8 bases. This CDR3 has 14 amino acids. Germline V gene data show CDR1 as SGHRS and CDR2 as YFSETQ. Trimming took 1 base from V and 4 from J; bases not matched to a gene: 3. Here the CDR3 reads CASSLLQGGETQYF. The CDR3 DNA is TGCGCCAGCAGCTTGTTACAGGGGGGAGAGACCCAGTACTTC.

The chain employs TRBV28 and TRBJ1-2, with 11 positions matching TRBD1. This CDR3 comprises 15 residues. Germline CDR1 MDHEN, CDR2 SYDVKM. V dropped 6 bases and J dropped 4; count of bases not matched to a gene: 7. CDR3 in amino acids: CASSTGGTGGYGYTF. DNA of the CDR3: TGTGCCAGCAGCACCGGAGGGACAGGGGGCTATGGCTACACCTTC.

This rearrangement joins TRBV5-4 to TRBJ1-6, with 7 bases fitting TRBD1. From germline, CDR1 is SGHNT and CDR2 YYREEE (reference sequence). CDR3 length: 16 amino acids. Trimming cost V 2 bases and J 7 bases; bases outside gene matches: 9. The chain's CDR3 is CASSFTIGGRNSPLHF. The DNA of the CDR3 is TGTGCCAGCAGCTTTACCATAGGGGGCCGAAATTCACCCCTCCACTTT. Supplemented by reference TRBV5-4 and TRBJ1-6, the full variable domain reads ETGVTQSPTHLIKTRGQQVTLRCSSQSGHNTVSWYQQALGQGPQFIFQYYREEENGRGNFPPRFSGLQFPNYSSELNVNALELDDSALYLCASSFTIGGRNSPLHFGNGTRLTVT.

The chain employs TRBV7-8 and TRBJ2-7; 9 bases are a match to TRBD1. The germline V gene encodes CDR1 SGHVS and CDR2 FQNEAQ. CDR3 length: 17 amino acids. Trimming at V came to 2 bases and at J to 6 bases, leaving 14 bases not matched to a gene. This chain's CDR3 is CASSLSAGTGRLFEQYF. The CDR3 nucleotides are TGTGCCAGCAGCTTATCCGCCGGGACAGGGCGGCTGTTCGAGCAGTACTTC.